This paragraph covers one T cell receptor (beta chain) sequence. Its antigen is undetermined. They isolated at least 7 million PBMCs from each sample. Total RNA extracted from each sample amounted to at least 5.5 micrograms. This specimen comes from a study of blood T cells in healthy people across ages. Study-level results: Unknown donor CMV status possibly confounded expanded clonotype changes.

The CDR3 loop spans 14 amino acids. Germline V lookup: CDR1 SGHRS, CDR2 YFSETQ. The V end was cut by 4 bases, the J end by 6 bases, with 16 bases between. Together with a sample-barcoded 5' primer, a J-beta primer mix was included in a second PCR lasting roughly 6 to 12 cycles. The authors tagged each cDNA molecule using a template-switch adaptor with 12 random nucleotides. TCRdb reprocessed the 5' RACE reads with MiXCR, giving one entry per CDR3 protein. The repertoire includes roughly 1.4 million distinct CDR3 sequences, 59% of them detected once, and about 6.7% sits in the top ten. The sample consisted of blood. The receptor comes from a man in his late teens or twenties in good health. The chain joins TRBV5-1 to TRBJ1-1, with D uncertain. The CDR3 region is CASSPDGPGAEAFF. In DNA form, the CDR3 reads TGCGCCAGCAGCCCGGACGGCCCGGGAGCTGAAGCTTTCTTT.